A selection of T cell receptor beta chains follows, all from one sample in a study of radiotherapy plus CTLA-4 blockade in lung cancer. Only in-frame clones appear in the TCRdb table, and some are missing; sequencing was by immunoSEQ multiplex PCR. This table has under 55,000 clones, roughly four fifths appearing once. This specimen was peripheral blood, taken from a patient treated with radiotherapy plus ipilimumab. These TCRs come from a human donor with non-small cell lung cancer who had stable disease on radiotherapy plus ipilimumab. Both conserved end residues are part of each CDR3. D genes are given only for firm matches. Clone size is not always given. Where it is, it says once, few, many or a class for expanded clones.

>.|TRBJ2-5|.|TRBV7-7
TGTGCTAGCAGCTCGGGCCCAGGGGAGACCCAGTACTTC
CASSSGPGETQYF
>.|TRBJ2-7|TRBD2|TRBV14
TGTGCCAGCAGCCTCCGACTAGCGGGAGGAGGCGAGCAGTACTTC
CASSLRLAGGGEQYF
>.|TRBJ2-1|.|TRBV7-2
TGTGCCAGCAGCCCGAAGCTAGCAGGTGAGCAGTTCTTC
CASSPKLAGEQFF
>few|TRBJ1-1|.|TRBV28
TGTGCCAGCAGTCTATCTGGCAGGCGTGGAGCTTTCTTT
CASSLSGRRGAFF
>.|TRBJ2-2|.|TRBV27
TGTGCCAGCAGTTTTGTAGTCGGGGTTGGAGCTACCGGGGAGCTGTTTTTT
CASSFVVGVGATGELFF
>.|TRBJ2-7|.|TRBV21-1
TGTGCCAGCTCCTATAGGGGGTTCTCCTACGAGCAGTACTTC
CASSYRGFSYEQYF
>.|TRBJ1-1|.|TRBV6-5
TGTGCCAGCAGTGCTAACCCGATGAACACTGAAGCTTTCTTT
CASSANPMNTEAFF
>.|TRBJ2-3|TRBD2|TRBV7-2
TGTGCCAGCAAAAGGGGACTACTCACAGATACGCAGTATTTT
CASKRGLLTDTQYF
>.|TRBJ2-1|TRBD1|TRBV4-3
TGCGCCAGCAGCGTACAGGGGTATGAGCAGTTCTTC
CASSVQGYEQFF
>.|TRBJ2-1|TRBD2|TRBV9
TGTGCCAGCAGCGGCCCCTTACTAGCGGACAATGAGCAGTTCTTC
CASSGPLLADNEQFF
>few|TRBJ2-1|.|TRBV7-2
TGTGCCAGCAGCTACGCCCTAGCCCGAAGCTCCTACAATGAGCAGTTCTTC
CASSYALARSSYNEQFF
>.|TRBJ2-7|TRBD1|TRBV4-2
TGTGCCAGCAGCCAAGGTGTCGGGACAGGGCAATACGAGCAGTACTTC
CASSQGVGTGQYEQYF
>.|TRBJ2-3|TRBD2|TRBV27
TGTGCCAGCAGTTTCGGACTAGCGGGAGGGCCCTCTTCGCAGTATTTT
CASSFGLAGGPSSQYF
>.|TRBJ2-1|TRBD1|TRBV7-2
TGTGCCAGCAGCTTAGTGACGGGACAGGAGCAGTTCTTC
CASSLVTGQEQFF
>.|TRBJ1-1|.|TRBV6-5
TGTGCCAGCAGTAAGACAGGAGGTTTTAACACTGAAGCTTTCTTT
CASSKTGGFNTEAFF
>once|TRBJ1-4|.|TRBV18
TGTGCCAGCTCACCAATCCGACAGGAGGCAACTAATGAAAAACTGTTTTTT
CASSPIRQEATNEKLFF
>.|TRBJ2-1|TRBD2|TRBV28
TGTGCCAGCAGTTTAGCGTCGACTAGCGGGGGAGCCGGTGAGCAGTTCTTC
CASSLASTSGGAGEQFF
>once|TRBJ2-1|TRBD1|TRBV9
TGTGCCAGCAGCGTAGCCCAGGGGGATTACAATGAGCAGTTCTTC
CASSVAQGDYNEQFF
>.|TRBJ2-1|TRBD2|TRBV18
TGTGCCAGCTCACCACCGGGCGGGAGGGCTGAGATGAGTGAGCAGTTCTTC
CASSPPGGRAEMSEQFF
>.|TRBJ2-7|TRBD1|TRBV5-1
TGCGCCAGCAGCTTTCTACAGGGGGCCGGATACGAGCAGTACTTC
CASSFLQGAGYEQYF
>.|TRBJ2-7|.|TRBV4-3
TGCGCCAGCAGCCAAGATCGGGGTTCTCCCTACGAGCAGTACTTC
CASSQDRGSPYEQYF
>.|TRBJ2-1|.|TRBV2
TGTGCCAGCAGTGAAGGGGCAGGGGGGAGAAATGAGCAGTTCTTC
CASSEGAGGRNEQFF
>.|TRBJ2-7|.|TRBV7-8
TGTGCCAGCAGCTTAAGCAGGAGTAGGGGCTACGAGCAGTACTTC
CASSLSRSRGYEQYF
>.|TRBJ1-1|TRBD1|TRBV27
TGTGCCAGCAGTTCTCAGGGGGCAAACACTGAAGCTTTCTTT
CASSSQGANTEAFF